One and the same sample provided the 20 T cell receptor beta chains below, sequenced in a study of STAT3 mutations in large granular lymphocyte leukemia. The study's findings and limits: In T-cell large granular lymphocyte leukemia, about half of patients showed multiple immunodominant subclonotypes.

Which antigens these TCRs recognize remains unknown. Sequencing was performed with immunoSEQ multiplex PCR; in TCRdb, only in-frame clones are kept and a portion is missing. This table has 5,000 to 6,000 clones, 90% to 95% appearing once. Input material: peripheral blood mononuclear cells. These receptor sequences come from a man aged 55 to 70 with T-cell large granular lymphocyte leukemia. Some clones in this sample may be carry-over from other donors' samples.

V usage is TRBV11-2 and J usage is TRBJ2-7; unclear D gene. With 6 bases removed from V and 3 bases from J, the gap between germline ends came to 15 bases. Germline V gene data show CDR1 as SGHAT and CDR2 as FQNNGV. The CDR3 sequence is 14 residues long. CDR3 protein: CASSYTLGDYEQYF. The CDR3 DNA reads TGTGCCAGCAGTTATACCCTTGGGGACTACGAGCAGTACTTC. Complete variable domain (other parts from reference TRBV11-2 and TRBJ2-7): EAGVAQSPRYKIIEKRQSVAFWCNPISGHATLYWYQQILGQGPKLLIQFQNNGVVDDSQLPKDRFSAERLKGVDSTLKIQPAKLEDSAVYLCASSYTLGDYEQYFGPGTRLTVT.

This chain links TRBV7-2 with TRBJ2-5; 8 nucleotides agree with TRBD1. Germline V gene lookup returns CDR1 SGHTA and CDR2 FQGNSA. Losses at the gene ends were 5 bases for V and 3 bases for J; bases not matched to a gene: 5. The CDR3 runs 14 residues. The DNA of the CDR3 is TGTGCCAGCAGCCAGACAGGGGTCAAAGAGACCCAGTACTTC. Its translation: CASSQTGVKETQYF.

The gene calls are TRBV7-8 and TRBJ2-7, with D perhaps TRBD1 or TRBD2 (5 bases each). V gave up 5 bases and J gave up 0 bases, with 11 bases separating them. This CDR3 comprises 14 residues. CDR1 SGHVS and CDR2 FQNEAQ come from the germline V gene. CDR3 sequence: CASSPRDDSYEQYF. CDR3 sequence (DNA): TGTGCCAGCAGCCCACGGGACGACTCCTACGAGCAGTACTTC.

The chain joins TRBV19 to TRBJ2-7; 10 nucleotides agree with TRBD2. The length of the CDR3 is 15 residues. V gave up 5 bases and J gave up 2 bases; unmatched junction bases: 6. Germline CDR1 reads LNHDA; CDR2 reads SQIVND (reference sequence). CDR3 residues: CASSEGLASPYEQYF. The CDR3 DNA sequence: TGTGCCAGTAGTGAGGGACTAGCGTCTCCCTACGAGCAGTACTTC.

The CDR3 bases are TGTGCCAGCAGATCGGGGACTGGAAATCAGCCCCAGCATTTT. This gives the protein CASRSGTGNQPQHF. V gene TRBV27 combines with J gene TRBJ1-5; maybe TRBD1 (5 bases). Per germline, CDR1 MNHEY and CDR2 SMNVEV (reference sequence). The CDR3 loop spans 14 amino acids. Trimming left V 6 bases short and J 4 bases short, with 13 bases between.

V is TRBV7-9 and J is TRBJ2-2, with 14 bases aligning to TRBD2. The V gene end was trimmed by 1 base and the J gene end by 1 base; junction bases not matched to a gene: 5. CDR1 is SEHNR and CDR2 is FQNEAQ in the germline V gene (reference sequence). CDR3 length equals 19 residues. This CDR3 reads CASSLGLAGGPVNTGELFF. As DNA, the CDR3 is TGTGCCAGCAGCTTAGGACTAGCGGGAGGGCCGGTGAACACCGGGGAGCTGTTTTTT.

The chain has TRBV11-2 and TRBJ1-2; D gene unclear. The CDR3 has 15 residues. The V and J ends lost 5 bases and 0 bases respectively, with 13 bases between them. The germline V gene encodes CDR1 SGHAT and CDR2 FQNNGV. The CDR3 region has the DNA TGTGCCAGCAGCCTCCTTGATCCCCCTAACTATGGCTACACCTTC. It yields the protein CASSLLDPPNYGYTF.

V is TRBV18 and J is TRBJ2-7; no reliable D call. The V gene lost 0 bases and the J gene lost 5 bases, with 5 bases spanning the gap. The CDR3 is made up of 12 amino acids. The germline CDR1 and CDR2 sequences are KGHSH and LQKENI. The CDR3 region has the DNA TGTGCCAGCTCACCACCGGAGAACGAGCAGTACTTC. Its protein product is CASSPPENEQYF.

The rearrangement joins TRBV28 to TRBJ2-1; 10 positions agree with TRBD1. The germline V gene has CDR1 MDHEN and CDR2 SYDVKM. The CDR3 has 14 amino acids. V was pared by 6 bases and J by 5 bases, with 4 bases of the junction left unmatched. CDR3 sequence: CASRGQGQDNEQFF. For the CDR3, the DNA is TGTGCCAGCAGGGGACAGGGGCAAGACAATGAGCAGTTCTTC.

The genes are TRBV19 and TRBJ1-1; no firm D call. Per the germline V gene, CDR1 is LNHDA and CDR2 is SQIVND (reference sequence). CDR3 length: 15 amino acids. V gave up 3 bases and J gave up 4 bases, with 15 bases separating them. The CDR3 sequence is CASSIKGGPITEAFF. CDR3 in DNA: TGTGCCAGTAGTATTAAAGGAGGGCCGATCACTGAAGCTTTCTTT.

The chain has TRBV28 and TRBJ2-1, with D unclear. Germline values: CDR1 MDHEN, CDR2 SYDVKM. The CDR3 contains 13 residues. Deletions cut 3 bases from V and 9 bases from J, with 12 bases between. CDR3 bases: TGTGCCAGCAGTTTGGAACCCTCCAGTGAGCAGTTCTTC. Its protein product is CASSLEPSSEQFF. The full variable domain, rest sourced from reference TRBV28 and TRBJ2-1, is DVKVTQSSRYLVKRTGEKVFLECVQDMDHENMFWYRQDPGLGLRLIYFSYDVKMKEKGDIPEGYSVSREKKERFSLILESASTNQTSMYLCASSLEPSSEQFFGPGTRLTVL.

The chain combines TRBV14 with TRBJ1-2, with 7 bases lining up with TRBD1. The J segment lost 4 bases and the V segment lost 8 bases, leaving 7 bases of the junction unmatched. This CDR3 is 13 amino acids long. Germline CDR1 reads SGHDN; CDR2 reads FVKESK. The CDR3 loop is CASYLTGTYGYTF. Written as DNA, the CDR3 is TGTGCCAGCTACTTGACAGGGACCTATGGCTACACCTTC.

This chain links TRBV7-1 with TRBJ1-2; D unclear. TRBV7-1 is classed as an ORF, of uncertain function. This CDR3 comprises 13 residues. With 4 bases removed from V and 6 bases from J, the gap between germline ends came to 12 bases. The CDR3 nucleotides are TGTGCCAGCAGCTTAGTAGATCAGGATGGCTACACCTTC. Translating it yields CASSLVDQDGYTF.

The rearrangement links TRBV27 to TRBJ1-2; tentatively, D is TRBD1 (6 bases). Germline V CDR1 and CDR2: MNHEY, SMNVEV (reference sequence). The ends were cut back, 2 bases at V and 4 bases at J, with 17 bases in the middle. CDR3 length: 16 amino acids. Here the CDR3 DNA reads TGTGCCAGCAGTTTAACCGGGACACCAGCGGGCTATGGCTACACCTTC. Its protein is CASSLTGTPAGYGYTF.

This clone has just a few counts. The V and J genes are TRBV5-5 and TRBJ1-1; D is uncertain. CDR1 and CDR2 from the germline V gene are SGHKS and YYEKEE (reference sequence). Trimming stripped 0 bases from V and 7 bases from J, with 13 bases between. This CDR3 spans 14 amino acids. CDR3: CASSLGESPLEAFF. CDR3 nucleotides: TGTGCCAGCAGCTTGGGGGAGTCCCCGCTTGAAGCTTTCTTT.

J is TRBJ2-7 and V is TRBV7-9; D is possibly TRBD1 (5 bases). V was shortened by 5 bases and J by 5 bases, with 13 bases between the two germline ends. This CDR3 contains 13 residues. Germline V CDR1 and CDR2: SEHNR, FQNEAQ (reference sequence). The CDR3 sequence: CASSPKGPNEQYF. CDR3 DNA: TGTGCCAGCAGCCCAAAGGGGCCGAACGAGCAGTACTTC. Full variable domain (remainder filled in from reference TRBV7-9 and TRBJ2-7): DTGVSQNPRHKITKRGQNVTFRCDPISEHNRLYWYRQTLGQGPEFLTYFQNEAQLEKSRLLSDRFSAERPKGSFSTLEIQRTEQGDSAMYLCASSPKGPNEQYFGPGTRLTVT.

V is TRBV7-9 and J is TRBJ2-7, with 12 bases lining up with TRBD1. This CDR3 is built from 16 residues. The germline CDR1 and CDR2 sequences are SEHNR and FQNEAQ (reference sequence). Unmatched junction bases numbered 6, after V lost 1 base and J lost 5 bases. CDR3 DNA: TGTGCCAGCAGCTTAGAACACGGGACAGGGGGCGACGAGCAGTACTTC. Translation: CASSLEHGTGGDEQYF.

This chain connects TRBV25-1 to TRBJ1-4, with a possible D match to TRBD1 (5 bases). The germline V and J ends were trimmed by 3 bases and 2 bases, with 16 bases remaining between them. CDR3 length equals 17 residues. The V gene's germline CDR1 is MGHDK and CDR2 SYGVNS. This CDR3 is CASSDPGRGGTNEKLFF. The CDR3 nucleotides read TGTGCCAGCAGTGATCCAGGACGGGGGGGGACTAATGAAAAACTGTTTTTT.

This chain joins TRBV7-9 and TRBJ2-1; no firm D call. V lost 2 bases and J lost 10, with 9 bases in between. Germline loops: CDR1 SEHNR, CDR2 FQNEAQ (reference sequence). The CDR3 contains 12 residues. CDR3 amino acids: CASSLIVEEQFF. The CDR3, as DNA: TGTGCCAGCAGCTTAATTGTGGAAGAGCAGTTCTTC.

V is TRBV27 and J is TRBJ1-1; D uncertain. CDR3 length equals 14 residues. V shed 2 bases and J shed 0 bases, with 7 bases lying between them. Germline V gene lookup returns CDR1 MNHEY and CDR2 SMNVEV (reference sequence). Here the CDR3 reads CASSLGHLNTEAFF. CDR3 nucleotide sequence: TGTGCCAGCAGTTTAGGCCATTTGAACACTGAAGCTTTCTTT.